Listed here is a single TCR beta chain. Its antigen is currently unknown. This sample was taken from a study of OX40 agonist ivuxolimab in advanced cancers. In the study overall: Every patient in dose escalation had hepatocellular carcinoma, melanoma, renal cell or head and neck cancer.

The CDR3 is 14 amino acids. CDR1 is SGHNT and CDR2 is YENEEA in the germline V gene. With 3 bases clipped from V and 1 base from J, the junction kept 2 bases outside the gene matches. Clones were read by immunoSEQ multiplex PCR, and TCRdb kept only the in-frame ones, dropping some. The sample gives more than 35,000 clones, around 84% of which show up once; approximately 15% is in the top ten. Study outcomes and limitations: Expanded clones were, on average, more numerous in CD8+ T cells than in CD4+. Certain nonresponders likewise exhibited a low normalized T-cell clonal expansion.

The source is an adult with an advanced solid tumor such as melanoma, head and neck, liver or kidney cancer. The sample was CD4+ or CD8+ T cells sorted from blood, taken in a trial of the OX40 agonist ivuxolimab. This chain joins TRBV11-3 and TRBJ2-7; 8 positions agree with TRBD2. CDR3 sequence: CASSLVAGSYEQYF. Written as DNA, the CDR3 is TGTGCCAGCAGCTTGGTAGCGGGATCCTACGAGCAGTACTTC.